These 25 T cell receptor beta chains were all obtained from the same sample, sequenced in a study of regulatory T cells in long-lasting Graves disease. Time point of the sample: newly diagnosed GD, antithyroid drugs for less than 3 months. PBMC RNA served as the TCR library source. Construction of the TCR beta libraries employed iRepertoire HTBI primers in conjunction with Arm-PCR of CDR3 regions. TCRdb itself ran the multiplex PCR reads through MiXCR, one entry per CDR3 protein. The sample records 250,000 to 300,000 distinct CDR3 sequences, approximately 20% being singletons. This sample also appeared in a second study, on T cells in Graves' hyperthyroidism and ophthalmopathy.

This specimen consisted of peripheral blood mononuclear cells (PBMCs), obtained at new diagnosis, from a patient treated with antithyroid drugs. The receptors shown here come from a woman in her 30s with Graves disease.

There are a few counts of this clonotype. The rearrangement joins TRBV6-1 to TRBJ1-2; no clear D gene. V was shortened by 3 bases and J by 1 base, with 6 bases between the two germline ends. The CDR3 sequence is 13 residues long. Germline V gene data show CDR1 as MNHNS and CDR2 as SASEGT. DNA of the CDR3: TGTGCCAGCAGTGACAGAGATAACTATGGCTACACCTTC. Its protein product is CASSDRDNYGYTF.

This clonotype was recorded at least ten times. The chain links TRBV12-3 or TRBV12-4 to TRBJ2-5; the match to TRBD1 covers 12 bases. CDR3 length: 15 amino acids. With V trimmed by 4 bases and J by 9 bases, 9 bases remained unmatched. CDR3 bases: TGTGCCAGCAGTTCCGGGACAGGGGGCCCAACGGCCCAGTACTTC. It yields the protein CASSSGTGGPTAQYF.

This clonotype was detected many times. The chain couples TRBV12-3 or TRBV12-4 to TRBJ1-3, with D uncertain. V was trimmed by 5 bases and J by 3 bases, leaving 14 bases between them. The CDR3 totals 15 residues. The CDR3 region is CASSPPGGRGNTIYF. The DNA of the CDR3 is TGTGCCAGCAGTCCCCCGGGAGGACGTGGAAACACCATATATTTT.

The table lists this clonotype with a few counts. A read error may account for a junction end that differs from germline. The CDR3 protein is CVISYTGGKNTEAFF. The CDR3 bases are TGTGTCATCAGCTACACAGGGGGCAAGAACACTGAAGCTTTCTTT. This chain uses TRBV10-3 with TRBJ1-1, with 9 bases lining up with TRBD1. The CDR3 has 15 residues. Looked up from germline, CDR1 is ENHRY and CDR2 is SYGVKD.

Many counts were recorded for this clonotype. The J gene is TRBJ1-5, the V gene TRBV24-1; 7 bases are shared with TRBD1. Germline V gene data show CDR1 as KGHDR and CDR2 as SFDVKD. The CDR3 runs to 12 residues. V trimming: 4 bases; J trimming: 11 bases; junction bases outside the gene matches: 4. DNA of the CDR3: TGTGCCACCAGTGACCTGACAGGGACCCAGCATTTT. This encodes CATSDLTGTQHF.

Ten or more counts support this clonotype. This chain connects TRBV20-1 to TRBJ1-2, with 7 bases fitting TRBD1. The CDR3 sequence is 15 residues long. CDR1 and CDR2 from the germline V gene are DFQATT and SNEGSKA (reference sequence). Trimming took 0 bases from V and 6 from J; bases not matched to a gene: 10. CDR3 DNA sequence: TGCAGTGCTAGAGACCGGAACAGGGGAGGCAATGGCTACACCTTC. Residues: CSARDRNRGGNGYTF.

This clonotype was picked up many times. CDR3 sequence (DNA): TGTGCCAGCAGCTTCCCAAGGGTAGGGGTGGCTAGCCGGGTCGCAGATACGCAGTATTTT. It translates to CASSFPRVGVASRVADTQYF. V and J are TRBV11-2 and TRBJ2-3, with D perhaps assigned TRBD1 or TRBD2 (5 bases each). CDR1 and CDR2 from the germline V gene are SGHAT and FQNNGV. The CDR3 runs 20 residues. Trimming removed 3 bases from V and 4 bases from J, with 29 bases in between.

Points on this clonotype: Being one base from a much bigger clone, this may be a read error. The chain couples TRBV2 to TRBJ2-2, with 10 bases fitting TRBD1. The germline CDR1 and CDR2 sequences are SNHLY and FYNNEI. CDR3 size: 15 residues. V gave up 9 bases and J gave up 4 bases; unmatched junction bases: 8. DNA of the CDR3: TGTGCCAGGGCAGACAGGGGGCTGCTCACCGGGGAGCTGTTTTTT. Translated: CARADRGLLTGELFF.

Details on this clonotype: This sequence is one base from a far larger clone and is likely a read error. This is likely a read error, given that the CDR3 carries no conserved phenylalanine or tryptophan at its end. The chain links TRBV6-5 to TRBJ1-5, with D unclear. Per the germline V gene, CDR1 is MNHEY and CDR2 is SVGAGI. V gave up 8 bases and J gave up 2 bases, with 10 bases separating them. This CDR3 has 13 amino acids. CDR3 DNA: TGTGCCAGCGGTTTAACAGGCAATCAGCCCCAGCATCTT. Residues: CASGLTGNQPQHL.

The rearrangement links TRBV6-1 to TRBJ2-1, with D possibly TRBD1 on 6 matching bases. The CDR3 spans 13 residues. Germline lookup yields CDR1 MNHNS and CDR2 SASEGT. Between the trimmed V and J ends, which lost 9 bases and 1 base, there was a span of 10 bases. The CDR3, as DNA: TGTGCCAGTAGGACAGATTCCTACAATGAGCAGTTCTTC. Amino acid sequence: CASRTDSYNEQFF.

This clonotype appeared many times. The CDR3 protein is CASTLGAKNIQYF. The CDR3 nucleotides read TGTGCCAGCACTTTGGGGGCCAAAAACATTCAGTACTTC. This chain joins TRBV6-1 and TRBJ2-4; no firm D call. The germline CDR1 and CDR2 sequences are MNHNS and SASEGT. Trimming shortened V by 7 bases and J by 1 base, and 8 bases separated the two germline ends. This CDR3 contains 13 residues.

With regard to this clonotype: A single base separates this from a much larger clone, so it may be a read error. The gene calls are TRBV7-8 and TRBJ1-5; the match to TRBD1 covers 8 bases. The CDR3 loop spans 15 amino acids. CDR1 SGHVS and CDR2 FQNEAQ come from the germline V gene. The CDR3 region is CTSSLVQGGYQPQHF. The CDR3 DNA reads as TGTACCAGCAGCTTAGTACAGGGGGGTTATCAGCCCCAGCATTTT.

At least ten counts were recorded for this clonotype. The chain combines TRBV6-5 with TRBJ2-5; 9 nucleotides align to TRBD2. Germline V CDR1 and CDR2: MNHEY, SVGAGI. The CDR3 loop spans 15 amino acids. The junction had 7 bases not matched to a gene; V was cut back by 4 bases and J by 4 bases. CDR3 sequence: CASSSGGGAGETQYF. The DNA for the CDR3 is TGTGCCAGCAGTTCAGGCGGGGGGGCCGGAGAGACCCAGTACTTC.

This clonotype was seen many times. The chain combines TRBV12-3 or TRBV12-4 with TRBJ2-7; 10 nucleotides match TRBD2. J gave up 6 bases and V 5 bases, and 10 bases lay outside the gene matches. There are 15 residues in the CDR3. For the CDR3, the DNA is TGTGCCAGCAGTCTTAGCGGGGGGCCCGAGCTCGAGCAGTACTTC. Encoded protein: CASSLSGGPELEQYF.

Only a few counts were recorded for this clonotype. CDR3 nucleotides: TGTGCTAGTGGTTCCCCCCCGGGGGTTGAAAAACTGTTTTTT. Translating it yields CASGSPPGVEKLFF. This sequence joins TRBV12-5 and TRBJ1-4, with D possibly TRBD1 on 5 matching bases. The V end lost 4 bases, the J end lost 7 bases, and 13 bases lay between the germline ends. Germline CDR1 reads LGHNT; CDR2 reads FRNRAP. This CDR3 comprises 14 residues.

A few counts support this clonotype. The CDR3 DNA follows: TGTGCCAGCAGTTTCACCGGACGGGGGTCCGCAGATACGCAGTATTTT. As protein: CASSFTGRGSADTQYF. The rearrangement uses TRBV28 and TRBJ2-3, with D possibly TRBD2 on 6 matching bases. V was trimmed by 3 bases and J by 4 bases, leaving 17 bases between them. The CDR3 is made up of 16 amino acids. Germline CDR1 reads MDHEN; CDR2 reads SYDVKM.

The rearrangement links TRBV18 to TRBJ1-5; D may be TRBD1 (5 bases). This CDR3 region has 18 residues. Germline CDR1 and CDR2: KGHSH and LQKENI. V lost 1 base, J lost 1 base, and 17 bases lay in between. CDR3: CASSPRAIGVESNQPQHF. CDR3 DNA sequence: TGTGCCAGCTCACCACGGGCGATAGGGGTTGAGAGCAATCAGCCCCAGCATTTT.

This clonotype appeared many times. The chain carries TRBV12-3 or TRBV12-4 and TRBJ1-2; TRBD1 aligns across 8 bases. V shed 6 bases, J shed 6 bases, and the junction held 6 bases outside the gene matches. The CDR3 consists of 13 residues. In DNA form, the CDR3 reads TGTGCCAGCAGCCCCGGACAGGGAGATGGCTACACCTTC. Amino acids: CASSPGQGDGYTF.

This chain connects TRBV19 to TRBJ2-2, with D tentatively TRBD1 or TRBD2 (6 bases each). V was pared by 8 bases and J by 7 bases, with 17 bases between. The CDR3 loop spans 14 amino acids. Germline CDR1 reads LNHDA; CDR2 reads SQIVND (reference sequence). The CDR3 sequence is CASAQGGPVGELFF. Written as DNA, the CDR3 is TGTGCCAGTGCCCAAGGGGGGCCGGTCGGGGAGCTGTTTTTT.

This clonotype was found many times. This chain uses TRBV13 with TRBJ1-1, with no clear D. V lost 1 base, J lost 10 bases, and 13 bases lay in between. The length of the CDR3 is 13 residues. Germline loops: CDR1 PRHDT, CDR2 FYEKMQ (reference sequence). The CDR3 DNA reads as TGTGCCAGCAGCTTAGCTACTAACCTGAGAGCTTTCTTT. This gives the protein CASSLATNLRAFF.

Note on this clonotype: A read error may be the cause here, since a much bigger clone is one base away. The chain is built from TRBV19 and TRBJ1-1; D may be TRBD1 (6 bases). The V gene lost 5 bases and the J gene lost 8 bases, with 15 bases spanning the gap. The CDR3 is 13 amino acids. Germline CDR1 and CDR2: LNHDA and SQIVND (reference sequence). The CDR3 is CASSASTGGEAFF. The CDR3 bases are TGTGCCAGTAGTGCCTCGACAGGAGGAGAAGCTTTCTTT.

The J gene is TRBJ2-7, the V gene TRBV7-2; 7 bases align to TRBD2. Germline V gene sequence: CDR1 SGHTA, CDR2 FQGNSA. J was trimmed by 3 bases and V by 5 bases; bases with no gene match: 4. The CDR3 consists of 13 residues. CDR3 in amino acids: CASSPGRGYEQYF. The CDR3, as DNA: TGTGCCAGCAGCCCTGGGAGGGGCTACGAGCAGTACTTC. The whole variable domain, remainder taken from reference TRBV7-2 and TRBJ2-7, is GAGVSQSPSNKVTEKGKDVELRCDPISGHTALYWYRQSLGQGLEFLIYFQGNSAPDKSGLPSDRFSAERTGGSVSTLTIQRTQQEDSAVYLCASSPGRGYEQYFGPGTRLTVT.

This clonotype was found many times. The chain uses TRBV12-3 or TRBV12-4 and TRBJ2-7; D possibly corresponds to TRBD1 (6 bases). The CDR3 is 15 amino acids. The V gene lost 5 bases and the J gene lost 3 bases, with 17 bases spanning the gap. The CDR3 DNA is TGTGCCAGCAGTCAGCCCAGCCCACAGGGCTACGAGCAGTACTTC. The encoded protein is CASSQPSPQGYEQYF.

As to this clonotype: This sequence may be a read error, since a much larger clone differs from it by one base. CDR3 loop: CASSSRWLTDEAFF. The CDR3 bases are TGTGCCAGCAGCTCACGTTGGCTGACGGATGAAGCTTTCTTT. This chain connects TRBV13 to TRBJ1-1; D unclear. The CDR3 length is 14 residues. V was clipped by 4 bases and J by 7 bases, with 16 bases between them. Per the germline V gene, CDR1 is PRHDT and CDR2 is FYEKMQ (reference sequence).

This clonotype was detected many times. This rearrangement joins TRBV7-8 to TRBJ1-5; D uncertain. Germline V CDR1 and CDR2: SGHVS, FQNEAQ. Between the trimmed V and J ends, which lost 1 base and 3 bases, there was a span of 10 bases. The CDR3 has 15 amino acids. The CDR3 DNA is TGTGCCAGCAGCTTAGTGGTAGGAGTCAATCAGCCCCAGCATTTT. This translates into CASSLVVGVNQPQHF.